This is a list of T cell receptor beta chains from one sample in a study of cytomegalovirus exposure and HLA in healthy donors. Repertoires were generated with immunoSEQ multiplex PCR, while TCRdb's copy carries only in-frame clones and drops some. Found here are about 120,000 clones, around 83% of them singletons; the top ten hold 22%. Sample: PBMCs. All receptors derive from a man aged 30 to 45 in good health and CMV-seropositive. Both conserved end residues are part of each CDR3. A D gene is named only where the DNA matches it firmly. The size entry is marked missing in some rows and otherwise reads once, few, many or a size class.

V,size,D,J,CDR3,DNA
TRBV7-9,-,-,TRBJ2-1,CASSYSRVDEQFF,TGTGCCAGCAGTTACTCGCGAGTAGATGAGCAGTTCTTC
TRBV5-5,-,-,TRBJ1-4,CASSLWGGADEKLFF,TGTGCCAGCAGCTTGTGGGGGGGCGCCGATGAAAAACTGTTTTTT
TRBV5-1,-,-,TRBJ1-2,CASSLDLTRSYGYTF,TGCGCCAGCAGCTTGGACCTAACGCGAAGCTATGGCTACACCTTC
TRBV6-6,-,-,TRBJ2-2,CASRGDTNTGELFF,TGTGCCAGCAGGGGGGACACGAACACCGGGGAGCTGTTTTTT
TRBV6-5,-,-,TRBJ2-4,CASSLLNIQYF,TGTGCCAGCAGCCTCCTCAACATTCAGTACTTC
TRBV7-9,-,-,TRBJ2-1,CSSSSQGGEQFF,TGTTCCAGCAGCTCTCAGGGGGGTGAGCAGTTCTTC
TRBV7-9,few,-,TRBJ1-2,CASSIDSYYGYTF,TGTGCCAGCAGCATCGACAGTTACTATGGCTACACCTTC
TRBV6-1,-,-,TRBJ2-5,CASSLFYRAQETQYF,TGTGCCAGCAGTTTATTCTACAGGGCCCAAGAGACCCAGTACTTC
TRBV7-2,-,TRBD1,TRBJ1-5,CASSSLGQGLQPQHF,TGTGCCAGCAGCTCACTGGGACAGGGTTTGCAGCCCCAGCATTTT
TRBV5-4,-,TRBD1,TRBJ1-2,CASSLQGAGGYTF,TGTGCCAGCAGCTTGCAGGGGGCGGGTGGCTACACCTTC
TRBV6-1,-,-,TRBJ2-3,CASSDRNRGGDTQYF,TGTGCCAGCAGTGACAGAAACAGGGGAGGAGATACGCAGTATTTT
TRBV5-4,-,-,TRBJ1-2,CASSLALDSSNYGYTF,TGTGCCAGCAGCTTGGCCCTGGACAGCTCTAACTATGGCTACACCTTC
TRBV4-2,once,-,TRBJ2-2,CASSPTQGRGRAGELFF,TGTGCCAGCAGCCCTACACAGGGGCGGGGCAGGGCCGGGGAGCTGTTTTTT